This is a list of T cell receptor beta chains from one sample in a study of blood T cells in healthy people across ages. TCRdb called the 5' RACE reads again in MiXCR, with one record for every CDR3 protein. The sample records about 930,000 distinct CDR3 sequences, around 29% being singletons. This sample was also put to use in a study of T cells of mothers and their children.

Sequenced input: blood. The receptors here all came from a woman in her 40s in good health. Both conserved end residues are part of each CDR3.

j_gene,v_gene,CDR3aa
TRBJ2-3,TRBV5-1,CASLRTLGWGPTDTQYF
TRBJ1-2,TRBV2,CASKKGQGAGGYTF
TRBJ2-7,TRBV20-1,CSARYRGRYEQYF
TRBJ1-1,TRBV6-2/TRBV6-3,CASKPTGGVTEAFF
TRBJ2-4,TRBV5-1,CASRNSLAGGLGNIQYF
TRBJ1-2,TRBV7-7,CASNPPPRQGGECYGYTF
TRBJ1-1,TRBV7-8,CASSPQSGNTEAFF
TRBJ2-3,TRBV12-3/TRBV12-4,CASRSGQGFDTEYF
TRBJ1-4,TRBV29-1,CSVARGGSNEKLFF
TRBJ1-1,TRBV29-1,CSVERQSGTEAFF
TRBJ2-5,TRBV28,CASSFPGAGATPVSRSETQYF
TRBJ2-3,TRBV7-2,CASSPQGGRGTDTQYF
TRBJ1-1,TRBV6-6,CASSWVRGRSSTEAFF
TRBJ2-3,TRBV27,CASRPLRQGSLGTQYF
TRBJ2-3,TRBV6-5,CASSLRGSTQYF
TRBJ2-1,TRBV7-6,CANSQQTYNEQFF
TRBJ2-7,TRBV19,CASSNLGGKQYF
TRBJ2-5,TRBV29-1,CSVHTGETQYF
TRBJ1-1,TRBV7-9,CASSPETGLNTEAFF
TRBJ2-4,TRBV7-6,CASSLAPPDRALDYGQYF
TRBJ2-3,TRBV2,CASSARQRAGDTQYF
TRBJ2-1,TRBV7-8,CAGSLAVGSYNEQFF
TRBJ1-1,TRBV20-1,CSAKPGQLEAFF
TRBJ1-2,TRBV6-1,CASNLRQFDGYTF
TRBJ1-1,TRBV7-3,CASSPTGTARTEAFF
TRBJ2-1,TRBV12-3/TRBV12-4,CASTLSGSEQFF
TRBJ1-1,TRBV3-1,CASSQAQMGTEAFF
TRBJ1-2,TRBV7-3,CASSQGQGNGYTF
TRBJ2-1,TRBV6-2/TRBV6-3,CASTPAGTGRYNEQFF
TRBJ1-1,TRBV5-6,CASSYGPIEAFF
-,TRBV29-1,CSAADRYEQYF
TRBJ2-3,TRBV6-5,CASSYSTLTDTQYF
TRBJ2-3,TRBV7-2,CASDPGQGLGDTQYF